Presented here are 4 T cell receptor beta chains from one specimen sequenced in a study of T cells in Graves' hyperthyroidism and ophthalmopathy. TCR beta CDR3 region amplification was performed from RNA transcripts. Primed by the HTBI set, a first-round RT-PCR was run on the TCR CDR3. MiXCR was run by TCRdb on the multiplex PCR reads, yielding one entry per CDR3 protein. The sample shows about 700,000 distinct CDR3 sequences, 40% to 55% of them seen only once. The sequenced sample consisted of peripheral blood or thyroid tissue (not recorded which). Source of these receptors: an adult man with Graves' disease, either hyperthyroidism or ophthalmopathy (not recorded which).

The chain carries TRBV5-6 and TRBJ1-2; D may be TRBD1 (6 bases). Germline V gene data show CDR1 as SGHDT and CDR2 as YYEEEE. Trimming pared 9 bases from V and 1 base from J, leaving 19 bases between. The CDR3 has 15 amino acids. CDR3 residues: CANRDRQRINYGYTF. Here the CDR3 DNA reads TGTGCCAACAGGGATCGACAGCGCATTAACTATGGCTACACCTTC.

The sample holds a few counts of this clonotype. The rearrangement joins TRBV19 to TRBJ1-2; D is unclear. Germline assignment: CDR1 LNHDA and CDR2 SQIVND (reference sequence). V lost 3 bases, J lost 0 bases, and 11 bases lay in between. The CDR3 runs 15 residues. The CDR3 region is CASSMSAHTNYGYTF. In DNA, the CDR3 is TGTGCCAGTAGTATGTCAGCCCACACTAACTATGGCTACACCTTC.

This chain joins TRBV7-8 and TRBJ1-6, with no clear D. The V gene lost 4 bases and the J gene lost 7 bases, with 8 bases spanning the gap. This CDR3 is built from 13 residues. Germline V lookup: CDR1 SGHVS, CDR2 FQNEAQ. CDR3 DNA: TGTGCCAGCAGCTACGGGCCGAATTCACCCCTCCACTTT. Protein product: CASSYGPNSPLHF.

The chain uses TRBV24-1 and TRBJ1-5, with TRBD1 identical over 9 bases. With V trimmed by 4 bases and J by 4 bases, 7 bases remained unmatched. The length of the CDR3 is 16 residues. Germline V CDR1 and CDR2: KGHDR, SFDVKD. The CDR3 bases are TGTGCCACCAGTGAAGCCGGACAGGGGAAAAATCAGCCCCAGCATTTT. Its protein product is CATSEAGQGKNQPQHF.